The present entry profiles one TCR beta chain with its context. What it binds is not known. The CDR3 is 14 amino acids. From germline, CDR1 is SGHAT and CDR2 FQDESV (reference sequence). Trimming took 7 bases from V and 3 from J, leaving 13 bases between them. These data belong to a study of tumor and adjacent non-tumor tissue in lung cancer. No cell sorting was done before RNA was extracted from the tissue. More than 3 cm separated this lung sample from the edge of the tumor. The library came from three nested PCR rounds adapted from ARM-PCR protocols. MiXCR was run by TCRdb on the multiplex PCR reads, yielding one entry per CDR3 protein. The sample lists about 44,000 distinct CDR3 sequences; more than 55% were seen once. Study results and caveats: TCR diversity was significantly greater in tumor than normal lung tissue.

This sequence originates from a woman between 65 and 79 years old with non-small cell lung cancer. The chain employs TRBV11-1 and TRBJ2-1; D gene uncertain. Input material: distant non-tumor lung tissue. The CDR3 nucleotides are TGTGCCAGCACCCCCGCGCGGTTCTACAATGAGCAGTTCTTC. Its protein is CASTPARFYNEQFF.